This TCR beta chain is from a study of early T cells in non-severe SARS-CoV-2 infection. Overall study results and limits: Missing private and CD4 specificities, VDJdb matching favored anti-spike CD8 responses.

This clonotype was seen ten or more times. What it recognizes is unknown. This CDR3 is 15 amino acids long. Losses at the gene ends were 5 bases for V and 4 bases for J; bases not matched to a gene: 8. Germline assignment: CDR1 MNHNY and CDR2 SVGAGI (reference sequence). The TCR library protocol attached unique molecular identifiers to the individual cDNA molecules. TCRdb called the 5' RACE reads again in MiXCR, with one record for every CDR3 protein. The table lists some 53,000 distinct CDR3 sequences, 6.5% to 9% of them singletons. The rearrangement links TRBV6-6 to TRBJ1-1, with 9 bases matching TRBD1. The specimen was whole blood. This TCR came from an adult who was a healthcare worker with PCR-confirmed SARS-CoV-2 infection or an uninfected control (not recorded which). CDR3 in DNA: TGTGCCAGCAGTCAAGGACAGGGGCCGTTCACTGAAGCTTTCTTT. Protein sequence: CASSQGQGPFTEAFF.